A selection of T cell receptor beta chains follows, all from one sample in a study of cytomegalovirus exposure and HLA in healthy donors. Only in-frame clones appear in the TCRdb table, and some are missing; sequencing was by immunoSEQ multiplex PCR. The sample carries about 140,000 clones, 77% recorded once. What was sequenced was PBMCs. These receptors were obtained from a female donor in good health and CMV-seronegative. Both conserved end residues are trimmed from each CDR3. Each record gives: clone size, J gene, V gene, CDR3 protein. Only part of the rows carry a size: once, few, many, or a class if the clone is expanded.

-,TRBJ1-2,TRBV30,AWSVYSSIYGYT
once,TRBJ2-3,TRBV10-3,ASRGQLSGGTDTQY
-,TRBJ1-5,TRBV12-5,ASGTGQRKDQPQH
-,TRBJ2-2,TRBV6-4,ASSRTRGTGELF
-,TRBJ2-1,TRBV7-2,ASSFSGFSSYNEQF
once,TRBJ2-1,TRBV5-1,ASSSTRAGGWETYNEQF
-,TRBJ2-7,TRBV5-4,ASSSKNQGSREQY
-,TRBJ2-7,TRBV2,ASSVRLGGPYEQY
-,TRBJ1-5,TRBV6-6,ASLESGRYGQHQH
-,TRBJ1-1,TRBV14,ASSPFRDTEAF
-,TRBJ2-7,TRBV28,ASRTGLVEEQY
-,TRBJ2-5,TRBV5-4,ASSPGLAGVVETQY
few,TRBJ1-3,TRBV2,ASSGVDREGNTIY
-,TRBJ1-4,TRBV19,ASSIPGSVEKLF
-,TRBJ2-3,TRBV20-1,SQAEMDTQY
-,TRBJ2-7,TRBV6-1,ASSAPSSGRVYEQY
-,TRBJ1-1,TRBV7-9,ASSLPGAEAF
many,TRBJ1-1,TRBV5-4,ASSPRSGGNTEAF